This TCR beta chain originates from a study of OX40 agonist ivuxolimab in advanced cancers. Overall study: Ivuxolimab, an agonistic anti-OX40 (CD134) antibody, was given to patients.

Germline V gene data show CDR1 as SGHRS and CDR2 as YFSETQ. V was clipped by 1 base and J by 2 bases, with 6 bases between them. The CDR3 extends over 13 amino acids. A history of autoimmune disease or systemic immunosuppression excluded patients. Collection of blood occurred at baseline, at cycle 4 day 1, and at cycle 7 day 1. Clones were sequenced by immunoSEQ multiplex PCR, and TCRdb holds only the in-frame ones, with some missing. This table holds 100,000 to 120,000 clones, around 93% found once. As for this clone: This CDR3 is also generated by other DNA sequences in the sample.

The source was CD4+ or CD8+ T cells sorted from blood, collected in a trial of the OX40 agonist ivuxolimab. This chain uses TRBV5-1 with TRBJ1-1; D is unresolved. This clonotype was obtained from an adult with an advanced solid tumor such as melanoma, head and neck, liver or kidney cancer. In DNA form, the CDR3 reads TGCGCCAGCAGCTTGCGGGGTAACACTGAAGCTTTCTTT. Encoded protein: CASSLRGNTEAFF.